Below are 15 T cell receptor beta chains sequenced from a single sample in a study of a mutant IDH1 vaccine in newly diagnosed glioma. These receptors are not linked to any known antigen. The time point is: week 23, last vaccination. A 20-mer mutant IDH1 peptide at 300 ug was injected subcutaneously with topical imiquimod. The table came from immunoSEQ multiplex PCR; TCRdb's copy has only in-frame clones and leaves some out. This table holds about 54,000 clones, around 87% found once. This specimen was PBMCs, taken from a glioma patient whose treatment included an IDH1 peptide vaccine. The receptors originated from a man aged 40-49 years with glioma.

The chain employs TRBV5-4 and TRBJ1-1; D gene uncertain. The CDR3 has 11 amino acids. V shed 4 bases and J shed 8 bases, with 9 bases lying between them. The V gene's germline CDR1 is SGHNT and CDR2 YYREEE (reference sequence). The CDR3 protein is CASSEGGEAFF. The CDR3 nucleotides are TGTGCCAGCAGCGAAGGTGGCGAAGCTTTCTTT. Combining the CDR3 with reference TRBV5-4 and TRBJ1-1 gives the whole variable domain ETGVTQSPTHLIKTRGQQVTLRCSSQSGHNTVSWYQQALGQGPQFIFQYYREEENGRGNFPPRFSGLQFPNYSSELNVNALELDDSALYLCASSEGGEAFFGQGTRLTVV.

This CDR3 reads CASSFLAGGPGNEQFF. Here the CDR3 DNA reads TGTGCCAGCAGCTTTCTAGCGGGAGGGCCAGGTAATGAGCAGTTCTTC. The J gene is TRBJ2-1, the V gene TRBV7-9; 12 bases line up with TRBD2. Losses at the gene ends were 3 bases for V and 7 bases for J; bases not matched to a gene: 7. This CDR3 contains 16 residues. From germline, CDR1 is SEHNR and CDR2 FQNEAQ (reference sequence). The whole variable domain, remainder taken from reference TRBV7-9 and TRBJ2-1, is DTGVSQNPRHKITKRGQNVTFRCDPISEHNRLYWYRQTLGQGPEFLTYFQNEAQLEKSRLLSDRFSAERPKGSFSTLEIQRTEQGDSAMYLCASSFLAGGPGNEQFFGPGTRLTVL.

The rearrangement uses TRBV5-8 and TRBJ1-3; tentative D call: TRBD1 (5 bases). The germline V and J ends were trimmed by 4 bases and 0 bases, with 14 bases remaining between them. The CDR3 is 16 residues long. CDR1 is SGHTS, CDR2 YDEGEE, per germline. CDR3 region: CASSRRGMGSGNTIYF. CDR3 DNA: TGTGCCAGCAGCCGACGGGGGATGGGCTCTGGAAACACCATATATTTT.

This chain's CDR3 is CASSARTGDGYTF. The CDR3 DNA follows: TGTGCCAGCAGCGCAAGGACAGGTGATGGCTACACCTTC. V usage is TRBV21-1 and J usage is TRBJ1-2; the table's D call TRBD1 went unverified against the DNA. TRBV21-1 is described as a pseudogene. The CDR3 spans 13 residues.

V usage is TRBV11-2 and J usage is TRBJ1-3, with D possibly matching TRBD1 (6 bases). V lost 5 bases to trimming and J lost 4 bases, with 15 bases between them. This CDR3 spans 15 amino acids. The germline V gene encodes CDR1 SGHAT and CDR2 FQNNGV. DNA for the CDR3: TGTGCCAGCAGCCACCGGGACACCGGGGGAAACACCATATATTTT. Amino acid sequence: CASSHRDTGGNTIYF. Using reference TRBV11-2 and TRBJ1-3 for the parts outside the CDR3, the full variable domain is EAGVAQSPRYKIIEKRQSVAFWCNPISGHATLYWYQQILGQGPKLLIQFQNNGVVDDSQLPKDRFSAERLKGVDSTLKIQPAKLEDSAVYLCASSHRDTGGNTIYFGEGSWLTVV.

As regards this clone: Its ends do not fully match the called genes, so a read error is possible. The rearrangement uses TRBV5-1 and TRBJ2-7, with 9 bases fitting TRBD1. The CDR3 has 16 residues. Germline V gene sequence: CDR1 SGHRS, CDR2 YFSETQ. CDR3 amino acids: CASRTGRQGVSNEQYF. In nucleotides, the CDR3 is TGCGCCAGCAGAACCGGACGACAGGGGGTTTCAAACGAGCAGTACTTT.

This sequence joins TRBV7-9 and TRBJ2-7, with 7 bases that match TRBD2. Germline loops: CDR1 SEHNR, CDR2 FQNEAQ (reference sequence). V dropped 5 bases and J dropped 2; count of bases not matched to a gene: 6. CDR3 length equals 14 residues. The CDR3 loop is CASSPSGNPYEQYF. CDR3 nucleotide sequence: TGTGCCAGCAGCCCGAGCGGGAACCCCTACGAGCAGTACTTC. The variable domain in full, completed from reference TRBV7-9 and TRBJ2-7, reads DTGVSQNPRHKITKRGQNVTFRCDPISEHNRLYWYRQTLGQGPEFLTYFQNEAQLEKSRLLSDRFSAERPKGSFSTLEIQRTEQGDSAMYLCASSPSGNPYEQYFGPGTRLTVT.

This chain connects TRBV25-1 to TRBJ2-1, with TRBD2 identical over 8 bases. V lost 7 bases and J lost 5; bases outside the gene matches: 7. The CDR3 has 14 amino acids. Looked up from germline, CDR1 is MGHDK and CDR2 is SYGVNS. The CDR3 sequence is CASTRGGSNNEQFF. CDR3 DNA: TGTGCCAGCACCCGGGGGGGTTCGAACAATGAGCAGTTCTTC. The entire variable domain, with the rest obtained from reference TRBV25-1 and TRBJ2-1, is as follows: EADIYQTPRYLVIGTGKKITLECSQTMGHDKMYWYQQDPGMELHLIHYSYGVNSTEKGDLSSESTVSRIRTEHFPLTLESARPSHTSQYLCASTRGGSNNEQFFGPGTRLTVL.

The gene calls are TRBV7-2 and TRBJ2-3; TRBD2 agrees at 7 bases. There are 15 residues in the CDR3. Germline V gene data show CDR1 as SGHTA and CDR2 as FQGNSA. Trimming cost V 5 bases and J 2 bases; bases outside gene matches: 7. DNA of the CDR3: TGTGCCAGCAGCCTATCTAGCGGCTTCACAGATACGCAGTATTTT. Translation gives CASSLSSGFTDTQYF. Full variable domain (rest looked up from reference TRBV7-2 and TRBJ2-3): GAGVSQSPSNKVTEKGKDVELRCDPISGHTALYWYRQSLGQGLEFLIYFQGNSAPDKSGLPSDRFSAERTGGSVSTLTIQRTQQEDSAVYLCASSLSSGFTDTQYFGPGTRLTVL.

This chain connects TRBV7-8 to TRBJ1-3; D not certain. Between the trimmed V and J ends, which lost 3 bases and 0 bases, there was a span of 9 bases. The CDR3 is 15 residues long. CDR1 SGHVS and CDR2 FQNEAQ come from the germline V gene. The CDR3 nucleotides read TGTGCCAGCAGCTTCTGGGATTTCTCTGGAAACACCATATATTTT. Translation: CASSFWDFSGNTIYF.

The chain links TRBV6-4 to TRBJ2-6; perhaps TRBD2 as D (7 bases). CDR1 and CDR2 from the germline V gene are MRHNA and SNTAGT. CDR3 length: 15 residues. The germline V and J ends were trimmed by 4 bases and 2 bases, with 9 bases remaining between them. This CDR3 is CASSVGGAGANVLTF. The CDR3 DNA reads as TGTGCCAGCAGTGTAGGGGGGGCTGGGGCCAACGTCCTGACTTTC.

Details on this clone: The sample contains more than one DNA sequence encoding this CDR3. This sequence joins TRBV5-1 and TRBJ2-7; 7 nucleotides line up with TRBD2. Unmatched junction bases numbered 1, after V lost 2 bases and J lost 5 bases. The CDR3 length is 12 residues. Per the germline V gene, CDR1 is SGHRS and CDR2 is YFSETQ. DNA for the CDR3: TGCGCCAGCAGCTTTGCGGGAGACGAGCAGTACTTC. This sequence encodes CASSFAGDEQYF.

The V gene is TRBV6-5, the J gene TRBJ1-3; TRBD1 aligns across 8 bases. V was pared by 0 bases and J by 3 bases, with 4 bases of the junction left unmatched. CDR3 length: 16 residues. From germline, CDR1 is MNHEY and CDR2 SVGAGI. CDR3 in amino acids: CASSYSQGGNGNTIYF. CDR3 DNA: TGTGCCAGCAGTTACTCACAGGGGGGGAATGGAAACACCATATATTTT.

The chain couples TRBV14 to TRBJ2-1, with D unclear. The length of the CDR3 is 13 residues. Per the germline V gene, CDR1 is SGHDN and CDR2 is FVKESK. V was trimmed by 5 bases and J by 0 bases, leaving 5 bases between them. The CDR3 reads CASSRFSYNEQFF. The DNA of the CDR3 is TGTGCCAGCAGCAGGTTCTCCTACAATGAGCAGTTCTTC.

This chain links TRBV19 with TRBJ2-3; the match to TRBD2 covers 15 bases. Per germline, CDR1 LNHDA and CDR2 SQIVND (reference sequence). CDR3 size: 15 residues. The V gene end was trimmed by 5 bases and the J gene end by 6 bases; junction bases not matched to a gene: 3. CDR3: CASSLGLAGGDTQYF. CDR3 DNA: TGTGCCAGTAGTTTGGGACTAGCGGGAGGTGATACGCAGTATTTT.